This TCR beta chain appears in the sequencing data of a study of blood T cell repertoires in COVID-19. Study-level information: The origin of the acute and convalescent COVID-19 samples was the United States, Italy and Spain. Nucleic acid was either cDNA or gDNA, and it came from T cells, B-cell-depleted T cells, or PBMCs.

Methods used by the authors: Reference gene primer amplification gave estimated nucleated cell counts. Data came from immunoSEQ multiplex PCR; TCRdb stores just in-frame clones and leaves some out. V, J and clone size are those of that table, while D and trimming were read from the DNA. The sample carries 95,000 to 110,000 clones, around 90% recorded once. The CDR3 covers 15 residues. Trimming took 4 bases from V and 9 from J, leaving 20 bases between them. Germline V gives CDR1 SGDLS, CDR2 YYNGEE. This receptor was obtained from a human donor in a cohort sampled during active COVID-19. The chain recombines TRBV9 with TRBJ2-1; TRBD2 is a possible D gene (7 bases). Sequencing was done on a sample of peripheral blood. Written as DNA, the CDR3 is TGTGCCAGCAGCCCCCAGGCGGAGGGGGGGATTGAGCAGTTCTTC. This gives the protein CASSPQAEGGIEQFF.